This TCR beta chain was retrieved from a study of blood T cell repertoires in COVID-19. Of note for this clone: The same CDR3 can be traced to other DNA sequences in this sample.

Trimming pared 4 bases from V and 0 bases from J, leaving 13 bases between. This CDR3 has 16 amino acids. Germline V gives CDR1 SNHLY, CDR2 FYNNEI. Using immunoSEQ multiplex PCR, the repertoire was profiled, and TCRdb retains in-frame clones only, with some absent. The sample has 200,000 to 250,000 clones, around 85% seen once. This chain links TRBV2 with TRBJ1-5, with D tentatively TRBD1 (6 bases). Sample: PBMCs or T cells enriched from blood (not recorded which). This receptor was taken from a woman aged 45-65 years in a cohort exposed to, infected with or recovered from COVID-19 (not recorded which). Here the CDR3 reads CASSGEGGYSNQPQHF. CDR3 coding DNA: TGTGCCAGCAGTGGGGAGGGGGGATATAGCAATCAGCCCCAGCATTTT.